Below, 26 T cell receptor beta chains from the same sample are listed, as sequenced in a study of blood T cell repertoires in COVID-19. Repertoires were generated with immunoSEQ multiplex PCR, while TCRdb's copy carries only in-frame clones and drops some. In the table there are around 170,000 clones, about 80% of which are singletons. Input material: peripheral blood. These receptor sequences come from a human donor in a cohort sampled during active COVID-19.

The V gene is TRBV7-2, the J gene TRBJ2-6; 7 positions match TRBD1. There are 18 residues in the CDR3. V was pared by 4 bases and J by 4 bases, with 13 bases of the junction left unmatched. In germline, CDR1 is SGHTA, CDR2 FQGNSA. The CDR3, as DNA: TGTGCCAGCAGCTCAGTCCCGGGACAGCTTCTCGGGGCCAACGTCCTGACTTTC. Translating it yields CASSSVPGQLLGANVLTF.

The chain couples TRBV7-2 to TRBJ1-1; 7 bases map to TRBD1. The CDR3 loop spans 14 amino acids. Per germline, CDR1 SGHTA and CDR2 FQGNSA. The J segment lost 1 base and the V segment lost 3 bases, leaving 2 bases of the junction unmatched. The CDR3 sequence: CASSFRDRNTEAFF. Written as DNA, the CDR3 is TGTGCCAGCAGCTTCCGGGACAGGAACACTGAAGCTTTCTTT.

The chain links TRBV27 to TRBJ2-7; 7 bases fit TRBD1. Losses at the gene ends were 6 bases for V and 2 bases for J; bases not matched to a gene: 7. Looked up from germline, CDR1 is MNHEY and CDR2 is SMNVEV (reference sequence). The CDR3 covers 14 residues. The CDR3 nucleotides read TGTGCCAGCAGCCAGACAGGGAACACCTACGAGCAGTACTTC. This gives the protein CASSQTGNTYEQYF.

V usage is TRBV24-1 and J usage is TRBJ2-7; TRBD2 might be the D (5 bases). Looked up from germline, CDR1 is KGHDR and CDR2 is SFDVKD. The V end lost 5 bases, the J end lost 6 bases, and 16 bases lay between the germline ends. This CDR3 region has 14 residues. The CDR3 region has the DNA TGTGCCACCAGTGCAGGACTGAGCTCATCCGAGCAGTACTTC. The encoded protein is CATSAGLSSSEQYF.

This clone was counted only a few times. As DNA, the CDR3 is TGTGCCAGCAGCCAAGGACTAGCGGGAGGGCCCAGTTACGAGCAGTACTTC. Protein product: CASSQGLAGGPSYEQYF. This sequence joins TRBV4-2 and TRBJ2-7, with 14 bases fitting TRBD2. Germline CDR1 LGHNA, CDR2 YNFKEQ. The CDR3 extends over 17 amino acids. With V trimmed by 1 base and J by 4 bases, 6 bases remained unmatched.

The genes are TRBV27 and TRBJ2-6; D remains unclear. V was cut by 3 bases and J by 5 bases, with 11 bases left in between. CDR1 MNHEY and CDR2 SMNVEV come from the germline V gene (reference sequence). This CDR3 is built from 15 residues. The CDR3 sequence: CASSLGARWANVLTF. CDR3 coding DNA: TGTGCCAGCAGTTTGGGCGCCCGCTGGGCCAACGTCCTGACTTTC.

V usage is TRBV28 and J usage is TRBJ2-1; 7 nucleotides align to TRBD2. V trimming: 8 bases; J trimming: 0 bases; junction bases outside the gene matches: 4. CDR3 length: 14 residues. The germline CDR1 and CDR2 sequences are MDHEN and SYDVKM. CDR3 sequence reads: CASRPGGSYNEQFF. As DNA, the CDR3 is TGTGCCAGCCGCCCGGGGGGCTCCTACAATGAGCAGTTCTTC. Drawing the rest from reference TRBV28 and TRBJ2-1, the complete variable domain is DVKVTQSSRYLVKRTGEKVFLECVQDMDHENMFWYRQDPGLGLRLIYFSYDVKMKEKGDIPEGYSVSREKKERFSLILESASTNQTSMYLCASRPGGSYNEQFFGPGTRLTVL.

The chain uses TRBV6-5 and TRBJ1-1, with D perhaps TRBD1 (5 bases). CDR3 length: 14 amino acids. V was pared by 5 bases and J by 4 bases, with 14 bases between. Germline V lookup: CDR1 MNHEY, CDR2 SVGAGI. The CDR3: CASSTGGVGTEAFF. CDR3 nucleotide sequence: TGTGCCAGCAGTACGGGGGGGGTTGGCACTGAAGCTTTCTTT.

The rearrangement joins TRBV18 to TRBJ2-1; weak D call: TRBD2 (5 bases). CDR3 length: 16 amino acids. V lost 2 bases to trimming and J lost 5 bases, with 16 bases between them. Germline V gene lookup returns CDR1 KGHSH and CDR2 LQKENI. CDR3 coding DNA: TGTGCCAGCTCACCAGGTTTAGGACTTGGGAACAATGAGCAGTTCTTC. Protein: CASSPGLGLGNNEQFF. The entire variable domain, with the rest obtained from reference TRBV18 and TRBJ2-1, is as follows: NAGVMQNPRHLVRRRGQEARLRCSPMKGHSHVYWYRQLPEEGLKFMVYLQKENIIDESGMPKERFSAEFPKEGPSILRIQQVVRGDSAAYFCASSPGLGLGNNEQFFGPGTRLTVL.

The chain carries TRBV7-2 and TRBJ1-5; 9 positions agree with TRBD1. CDR1 and CDR2 (germline): SGHTA, FQGNSA. The junction had 8 bases not matched to a gene; V was cut back by 2 bases and J by 6 bases. This CDR3 is built from 16 residues. The CDR3 sequence is CASSLQQGARGQPQHF. CDR3 DNA: TGTGCCAGCAGCTTACAACAGGGGGCGCGGGGTCAGCCCCAGCATTTT.

The chain carries TRBV15 and TRBJ1-1; D not resolved. Trimming stripped 3 bases from V and 2 bases from J, with 13 bases between. Germline V lookup: CDR1 LNHNV, CDR2 YYDKDF (reference sequence). CDR3 length: 15 residues. The CDR3, as DNA: TGTGCCACCAGCAGCCTACAGAATTACAACACTGAAGCTTTCTTT. Its translation is CATSSLQNYNTEAFF.

This rearrangement joins TRBV4-2 to TRBJ2-5; weak D call: TRBD2 (6 bases). The germline V gene encodes CDR1 LGHNA and CDR2 YNFKEQ. This CDR3 is built from 17 residues. V lost 0 bases and J 0 bases, leaving 14 bases between the germline ends. CDR3 sequence reads: CASSQDPGVGYQETQYF. The CDR3 nucleotides are TGTGCCAGCAGCCAAGACCCGGGAGTGGGGTACCAAGAGACCCAGTACTTC.

The V and J genes are TRBV6-2 or TRBV6-3 and TRBJ2-7; 9 nucleotides line up with TRBD1. The CDR3 consists of 15 residues. V shed 2 bases and J 5 bases; nucleotides not matched to a gene: 7. The germline V gene has CDR1 MNHEY and CDR2 SVGEGT. The CDR3 loop is CASSYSRTGVHEQYF. The CDR3 DNA is TGTGCCAGCAGTTACAGCCGGACAGGGGTCCACGAGCAGTACTTC.

This clone was counted once. The chain employs TRBV7-9 and TRBJ2-7; D not certain. Trimming shortened V by 1 base and J by 6 bases, and 4 bases separated the two germline ends. Looked up from germline, CDR1 is SEHNR and CDR2 is FQNEAQ (reference sequence). This CDR3 is built from 11 residues. CDR3 residues: CASSLDFEQYF. CDR3 nucleotides: TGTGCCAGCAGCTTAGACTTCGAGCAGTACTTC.

The V gene is TRBV5-1, the J gene TRBJ2-7; 7 bases align to TRBD1. This CDR3 contains 17 residues. CDR1 SGHRS and CDR2 YFSETQ come from the germline V gene. V was clipped by 3 bases and J by 1 base; unmatched bases: 13. The CDR3 sequence is CASSSKGTETFSYEQYF. The CDR3 bases are TGCGCCAGCAGCTCTAAAGGGACAGAAACTTTTTCCTACGAGCAGTACTTC.

The chain recombines TRBV2 with TRBJ1-2; D remains unclear. CDR1 and CDR2 (germline): SNHLY, FYNNEI. Trimming shortened V by 5 bases and J by 1 base, and 11 bases separated the two germline ends. The CDR3 contains 14 residues. The CDR3: CASSLGVFNYGYTF. The CDR3 DNA reads as TGTGCCAGCAGTCTCGGGGTATTTAACTATGGCTACACCTTC. Drawing the rest from reference TRBV2 and TRBJ1-2, the complete variable domain is EPEVTQTPSHQVTQMGQEVILRCVPISNHLYFYWYRQILGQKVEFLVSFYNNEISEKSEIFDDQFSVERPDGSNFTLKIRSTKLEDSAMYFCASSLGVFNYGYTFGSGTRLTVV.

The chain uses TRBV10-3 and TRBJ2-5, with TRBD1 identical over 10 bases. Germline V CDR1 and CDR2: ENHRY, SYGVKD. The CDR3 has 15 residues. The V and J ends lost 3 bases and 5 bases, in that order; junction bases with no gene match: 6. The CDR3, as DNA: TGTGCCATCAGTGATAGCGACAGGGGGCTTGAGACCCAGTACTTC. The encoded protein is CAISDSDRGLETQYF.

The chain carries TRBV11-3 and TRBJ2-4; 8 nucleotides line up with TRBD1. Germline V CDR1 and CDR2: SGHNT, YENEEA. This CDR3 has 14 amino acids. J was trimmed by 6 bases and V by 4 bases; bases with no gene match: 5. The CDR3 DNA reads as TGTGCCAGCAGCTCCGGACAGGGTAGAAACATTCAGTACTTC. Its protein is CASSSGQGRNIQYF.

This clone occurred once. The chain is built from TRBV12-3 or TRBV12-4 and TRBJ2-7; D may be TRBD2 (5 bases). The CDR3 is 13 residues long. The germline V and J ends were trimmed by 6 bases and 4 bases, with 13 bases remaining between them. The CDR3 here is CASSPRRDYEQYF. The CDR3 bases are TGTGCCAGCAGCCCCCGACGGGATTACGAGCAGTACTTC.

The genes are TRBV6-5 and TRBJ1-1, with TRBD1 as a possible D gene (5 bases). The CDR3 is 14 amino acids. Germline V CDR1 and CDR2: MNHEY, SVGAGI. Trimming left V 6 bases short and J 4 bases short, with 15 bases between. Written as DNA, the CDR3 is TGTGCCAGCAGAGCGGGGGGGAGAAGCACTGAAGCTTTCTTT. It codes for CASRAGGRSTEAFF.

DNA of the CDR3: TGTGCCACCTGGGACAGGGGGCCGTACACTGAAGCTTTCTTT. Protein: CATWDRGPYTEAFF. The rearrangement links TRBV27 to TRBJ1-1, with 12 bases aligning to TRBD1. CDR3 size: 14 residues. Germline V gene lookup returns CDR1 MNHEY and CDR2 SMNVEV (reference sequence). V lost 10 bases, J lost 3 bases, and 6 bases stayed unmatched.

The chain employs TRBV5-6 and TRBJ1-4; unclear D gene. The CDR3 is 15 amino acids. CDR1 is SGHDT and CDR2 is YYEEEE in the germline V gene. V was trimmed by 4 bases and J by 0 bases, leaving 10 bases between them. The CDR3 DNA reads TGTGCCAGCAGCCTCCGGACTGCAACTAATGAAAAACTGTTTTTT. Its translation is CASSLRTATNEKLFF.

The V and J genes are TRBV4-2 and TRBJ2-2; the D gene is possibly TRBD2 (6 bases). The germline gives CDR1 LGHNA, CDR2 YNFKEQ. Trimming left V 0 bases short and J 0 bases short, with 11 bases between. This CDR3 region has 17 residues. CDR3 nucleotide sequence: TGTGCCAGCAGCCAAGATCTCCTAGCGTCGAACACCGGGGAGCTGTTTTTT. This sequence encodes CASSQDLLASNTGELFF.

The chain links TRBV3-1 (or the pseudogene TRBV3-2) to TRBJ1-5; TRBD1 agrees at 7 bases. Germline CDR1 LGHDT, CDR2 YNNKEL (reference sequence). V lost 4 bases to trimming and J lost 0 bases; unmatched junction nucleotides: 6. The CDR3 covers 16 residues. CDR3: CASSPGQLHSNQPQHF. CDR3 coding DNA: TGTGCCAGCAGCCCGGGACAGTTGCATAGCAATCAGCCCCAGCATTTT.

This clone was seen more than once but under ten times. Here the CDR3 reads CASSSRGGSAEAFF. The CDR3 DNA reads TGTGCCAGCTCCTCCCGGGGTGGGAGCGCTGAAGCTTTCTTT. This chain uses TRBV18 with TRBJ1-1; D ambiguous. V was shortened by 6 bases and J by 6 bases, with 17 bases between the two germline ends. The CDR3 has 14 amino acids. In germline, CDR1 is KGHSH, CDR2 LQKENI.

V is TRBV19 and J is TRBJ2-3, with D unresolved. V lost 10 bases and J 4 bases, leaving 12 bases between the germline ends. Germline V gene sequence: CDR1 LNHDA, CDR2 SQIVND (reference sequence). The CDR3 length is 12 residues. CDR3 protein: CATLSPADTQYF. The CDR3 DNA sequence: TGTGCCACCCTAAGCCCCGCAGATACGCAGTATTTT. Filled out from reference TRBV19 and TRBJ2-3, the complete variable domain reads DGGITQSPKYLFRKEGQNVTLSCEQNLNHDAMYWYRQDPGQGLRLIYYSQIVNDFQKGDIAEGYSVSREKKESFPLTVTSAQKNPTAFYLCATLSPADTQYFGPGTRLTVL.